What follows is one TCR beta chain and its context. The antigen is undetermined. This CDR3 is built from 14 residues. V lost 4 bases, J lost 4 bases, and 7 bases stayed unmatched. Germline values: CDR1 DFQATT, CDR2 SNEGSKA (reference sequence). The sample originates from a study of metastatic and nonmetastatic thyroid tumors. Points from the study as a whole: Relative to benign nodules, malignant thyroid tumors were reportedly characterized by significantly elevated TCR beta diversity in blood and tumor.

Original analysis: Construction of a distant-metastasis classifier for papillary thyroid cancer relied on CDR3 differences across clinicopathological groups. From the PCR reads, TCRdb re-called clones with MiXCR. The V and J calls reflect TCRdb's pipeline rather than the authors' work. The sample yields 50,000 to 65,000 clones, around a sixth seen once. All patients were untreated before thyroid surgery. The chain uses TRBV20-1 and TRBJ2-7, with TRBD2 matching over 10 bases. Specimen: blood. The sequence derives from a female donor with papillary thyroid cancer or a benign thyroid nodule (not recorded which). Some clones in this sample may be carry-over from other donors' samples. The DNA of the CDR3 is TGCAGTGCTACCGGGACTAGCGTTAGGTACGAGCAGTACTTC. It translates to CSATGTSVRYEQYF.